This T cell receptor (beta chain) was captured in a study of T-cell reconstitution after alpha-beta-depleted transplantation in children. This clonotype was found many times. Unique molecular identifiers were used in preparing the TCRbeta library. TCRdb used MiXCR to reprocess the PCR reads, holding one entry per CDR3 protein. Of about 91,000 distinct CDR3 sequences listed, 8% to 9% are singletons. This sequence was found in a human donor who donated a stem cell graft to a child with congenital amegakaryocytic thrombocytopenia. The sequenced sample was PBMCs from the stem cell graft donor, obtained from the stem cell graft.

The DNA for the CDR3 is TGCAGCGCCGGCGACTACTACGAGCAGTACTTC. It encodes CSAGDYYEQYF. The chain has TRBV29-1 and TRBJ2-7; perhaps TRBD2 as D (5 bases). This CDR3 comprises 11 residues. The germline gives CDR1 SQVTM, CDR2 ANQGSEA. V lost 7 bases, J lost 3 bases, and 10 bases lay in between.